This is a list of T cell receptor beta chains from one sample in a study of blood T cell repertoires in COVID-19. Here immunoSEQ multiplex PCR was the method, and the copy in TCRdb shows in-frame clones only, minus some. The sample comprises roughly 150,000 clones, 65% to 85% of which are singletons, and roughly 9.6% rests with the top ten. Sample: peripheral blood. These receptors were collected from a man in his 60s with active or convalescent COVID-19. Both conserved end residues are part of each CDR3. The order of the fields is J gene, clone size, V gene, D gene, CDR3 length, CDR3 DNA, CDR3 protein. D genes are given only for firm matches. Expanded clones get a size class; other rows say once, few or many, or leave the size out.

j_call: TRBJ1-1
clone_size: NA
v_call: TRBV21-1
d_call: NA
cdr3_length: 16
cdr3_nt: TGTGCCAGCAGCAAAAGGGACAGCGAAATGAACACTGAAGCTTTCTTT
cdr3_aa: CASSKRDSEMNTEAFF

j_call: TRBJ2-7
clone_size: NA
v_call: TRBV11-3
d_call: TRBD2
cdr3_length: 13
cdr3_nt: TGTGCCAGCCCCATGACTAGCGCCTACGAGCAGTACTTC
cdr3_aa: CASPMTSAYEQYF

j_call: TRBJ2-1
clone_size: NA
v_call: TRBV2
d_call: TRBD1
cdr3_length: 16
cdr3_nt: TGTGCCAGCAGTGGGTTACAGGGGGTTTCGGGGAATGAGCAGTTCTTC
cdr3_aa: CASSGLQGVSGNEQFF

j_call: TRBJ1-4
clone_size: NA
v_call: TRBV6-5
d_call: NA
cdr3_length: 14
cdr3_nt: TGTGCCAGCAGGCCCGTTGCTGGCGGTGAAAAACTGTTTTTT
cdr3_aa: CASRPVAGGEKLFF

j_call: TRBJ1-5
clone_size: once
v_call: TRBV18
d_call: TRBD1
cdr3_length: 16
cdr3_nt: TGTGCCAGCTCACCTGGGCCTAGACAGGGCCGTCAGCCCCAGCATTTT
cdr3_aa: CASSPGPRQGRQPQHF

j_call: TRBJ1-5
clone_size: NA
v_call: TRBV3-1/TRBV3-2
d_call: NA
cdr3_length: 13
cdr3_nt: TGTGCCAGCAGTCGACAGGGCAATCAGCCCCAGCATTTT
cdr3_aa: CASSRQGNQPQHF

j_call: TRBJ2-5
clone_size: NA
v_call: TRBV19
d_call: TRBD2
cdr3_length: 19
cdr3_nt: TGTGCCAGTAGTATCGGTGCTAGCGGGAGGGCGCCGTACCAAGAGACCCAGTACTTC
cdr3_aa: CASSIGASGRAPYQETQYF

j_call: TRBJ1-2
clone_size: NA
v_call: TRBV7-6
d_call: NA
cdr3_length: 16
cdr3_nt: TGTGCCAGCAGCTTAGAAGCGGGCAGCGACAACTATGGCTACACCTTC
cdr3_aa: CASSLEAGSDNYGYTF

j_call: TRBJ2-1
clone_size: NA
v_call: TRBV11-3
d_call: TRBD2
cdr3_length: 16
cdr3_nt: TGTGCCAGCAGCTCAAGAAGCGGGGGGGCGCCCAATGAGCAGTTCTTC
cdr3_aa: CASSSRSGGAPNEQFF

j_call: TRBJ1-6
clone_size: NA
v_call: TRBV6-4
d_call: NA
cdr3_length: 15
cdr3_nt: TGTGCCAGCAGCCTTCAGGGGATTGGTAATTCACCCCTCCACTTT
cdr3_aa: CASSLQGIGNSPLHF

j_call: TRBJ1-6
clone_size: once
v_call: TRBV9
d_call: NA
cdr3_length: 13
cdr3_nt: TGTGCCAGCAGCGTAGATCTGTATTCACCCCTCCACTTT
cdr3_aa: CASSVDLYSPLHF

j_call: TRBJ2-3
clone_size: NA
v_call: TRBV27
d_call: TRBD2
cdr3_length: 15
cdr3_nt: TGTGCCAGCAGTTTACCGGGGGGGGCCTGGGATACGCAGTATTTT
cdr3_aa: CASSLPGGAWDTQYF

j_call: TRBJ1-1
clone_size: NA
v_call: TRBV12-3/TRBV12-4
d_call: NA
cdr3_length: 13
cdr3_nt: TGTGCCAGCAGTCTACAGAGAAACACTGAAGCTTTCTTT
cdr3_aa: CASSLQRNTEAFF

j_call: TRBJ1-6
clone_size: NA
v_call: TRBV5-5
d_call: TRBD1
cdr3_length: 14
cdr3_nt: TGTGCCAGCAGACGGGGACAGGGAAATTCACCCCTCCACTTT
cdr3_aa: CASRRGQGNSPLHF

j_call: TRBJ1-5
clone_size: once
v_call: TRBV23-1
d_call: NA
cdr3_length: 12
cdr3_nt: TGCGCCCCCCCAGGGGACGATCAGCCCCAGCATTTT
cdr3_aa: CAPPGDDQPQHF

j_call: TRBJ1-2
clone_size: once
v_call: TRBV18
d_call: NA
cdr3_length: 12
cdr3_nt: TGTGCCAGCTCACCACCCCGAGATGGCTACACCTTC
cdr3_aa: CASSPPRDGYTF

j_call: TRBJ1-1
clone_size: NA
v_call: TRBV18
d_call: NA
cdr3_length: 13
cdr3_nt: TGTGCCAGCTCGCGTGACAGGAACACTGAAGCTTTCTTT
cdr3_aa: CASSRDRNTEAFF

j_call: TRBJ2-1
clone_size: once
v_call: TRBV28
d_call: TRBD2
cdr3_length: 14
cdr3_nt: TGTGCCAGCAGTTCAAGCGCTAACCTAGCGGGGCAGTTCTTC
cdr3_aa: CASSSSANLAGQFF

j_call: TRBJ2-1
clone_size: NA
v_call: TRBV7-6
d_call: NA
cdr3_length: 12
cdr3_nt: TGTGCCAGCAGCTTAGAGGCGGGACGGCCGTTCTTC
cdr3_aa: CASSLEAGRPFF

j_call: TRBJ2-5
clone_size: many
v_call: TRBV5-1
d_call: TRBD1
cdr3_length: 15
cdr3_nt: TGCGCCAGCACCCCCCTGGGACAGGTCCAAGAGACCCAGTACTTC
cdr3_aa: CASTPLGQVQETQYF

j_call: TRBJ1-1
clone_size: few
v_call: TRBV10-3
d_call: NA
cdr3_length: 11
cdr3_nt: TGTGCCGCGGGACCGAACACTGAAGCTTTCTTT
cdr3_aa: CAAGPNTEAFF

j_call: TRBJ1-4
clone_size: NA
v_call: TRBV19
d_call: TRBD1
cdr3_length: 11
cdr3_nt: TGTGCCAGCTGGACAGGGTGGGAACTGTTTTTT
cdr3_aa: CASWTGWELFF

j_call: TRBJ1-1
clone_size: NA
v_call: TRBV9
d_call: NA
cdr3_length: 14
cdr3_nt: TGTGCCAGCAGCAGCCGGGACAAGAACACTGAAGCTTTCTTT
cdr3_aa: CASSSRDKNTEAFF

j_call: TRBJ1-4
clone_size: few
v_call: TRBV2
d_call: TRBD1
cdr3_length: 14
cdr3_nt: TGTGCCAGCAGCCCCGGGACAGCTAATGAAAAACTGTTTTTT
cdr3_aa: CASSPGTANEKLFF

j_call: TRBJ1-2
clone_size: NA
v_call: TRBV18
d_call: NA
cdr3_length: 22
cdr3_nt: TGTGCCAGCTCACCACCCGACCAACAAGCCGACAGGACAAAAGGAAGTGGCTATGGCTACACCTTC
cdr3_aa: CASSPPDQQADRTKGSGYGYTF

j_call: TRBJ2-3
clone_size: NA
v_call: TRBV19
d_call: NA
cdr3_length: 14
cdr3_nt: TGTGCCAGTAAAGGGAGTTCGGGCACAGATACGCAGTATTTT
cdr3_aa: CASKGSSGTDTQYF

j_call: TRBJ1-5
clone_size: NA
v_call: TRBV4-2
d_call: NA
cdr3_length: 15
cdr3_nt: TGTGCCAGCAGCCAAGTGGGCTCAGGGAAAGAGCCCCAGCATTTT
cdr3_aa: CASSQVGSGKEPQHF

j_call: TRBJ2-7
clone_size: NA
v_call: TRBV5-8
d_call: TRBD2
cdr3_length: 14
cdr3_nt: TGTGCCAGCAGCCCTCGGGGGGGTGTTTACGAGCAGTACTTC
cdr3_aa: CASSPRGGVYEQYF

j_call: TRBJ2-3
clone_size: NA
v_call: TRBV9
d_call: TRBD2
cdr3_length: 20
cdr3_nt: TGTGCCAGCAGCGCCCTCCCAGGCAGCGGGGGCCGCTTCAACACAGATACGCAGTATTTT
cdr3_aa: CASSALPGSGGRFNTDTQYF

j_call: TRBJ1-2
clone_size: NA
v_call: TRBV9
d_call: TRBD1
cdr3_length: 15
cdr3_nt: TGTGCCAGCAGCGTCCGGGACAGGGGGCTTGAAGGCTACACCTTC
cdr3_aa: CASSVRDRGLEGYTF

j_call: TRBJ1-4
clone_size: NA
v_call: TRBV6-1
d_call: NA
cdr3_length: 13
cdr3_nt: TGTGCCAGCAGTGAATTCAGGTTTGAAAAACTGTTTTTT
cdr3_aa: CASSEFRFEKLFF

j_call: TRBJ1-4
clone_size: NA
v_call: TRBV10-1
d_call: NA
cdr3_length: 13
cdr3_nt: TGCGCCAGCCAACGACAAGTATATGAAAAACTGTTTTTT
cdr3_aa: CASQRQVYEKLFF

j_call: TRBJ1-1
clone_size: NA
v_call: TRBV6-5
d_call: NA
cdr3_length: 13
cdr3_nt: TGTGCCAGCAGGAGAACAGGGAACACTGAAGCTTTCTTT
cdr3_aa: CASRRTGNTEAFF

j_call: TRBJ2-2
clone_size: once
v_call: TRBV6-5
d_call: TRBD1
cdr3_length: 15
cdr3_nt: TGTGCCAGCAGTCCGGGACAGGGAAGCACCGGGGAGCTGTTTTTT
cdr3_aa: CASSPGQGSTGELFF

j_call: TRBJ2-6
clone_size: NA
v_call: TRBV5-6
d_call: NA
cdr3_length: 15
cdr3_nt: TGTGCCAGCAGCTTGCGGGTGACTGGGGCCAACGTCCTGACTTTC
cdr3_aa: CASSLRVTGANVLTF

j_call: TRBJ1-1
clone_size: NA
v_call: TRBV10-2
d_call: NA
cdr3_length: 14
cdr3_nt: TGCGCCAGCAGACTCAGGGCGTCGGACACTGAAGCTTTCTTT
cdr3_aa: CASRLRASDTEAFF

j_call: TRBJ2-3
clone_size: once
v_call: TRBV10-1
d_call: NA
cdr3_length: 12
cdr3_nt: TGCGCCAGCAGCGCGGACTGGTTGACGCAGTATTTT
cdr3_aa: CASSADWLTQYF

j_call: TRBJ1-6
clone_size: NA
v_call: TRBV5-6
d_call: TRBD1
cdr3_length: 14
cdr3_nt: TGTGCCAGCAGCTCCGGGACAGGGTCCTCACCCCTCCACTTT
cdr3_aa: CASSSGTGSSPLHF

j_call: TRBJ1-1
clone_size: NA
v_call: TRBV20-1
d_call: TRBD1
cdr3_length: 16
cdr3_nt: TGCAGTGCTAGTCCCGGGACAGGGAGGGTCGGCACTGAAGCTTTCTTT
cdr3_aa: CSASPGTGRVGTEAFF